These T cell receptor beta chains were read from a single sample in a study of cytomegalovirus exposure and HLA in healthy donors. Data came from immunoSEQ multiplex PCR; TCRdb stores just in-frame clones and leaves some out. The sample has 120,000 or so clones; over 75% are singletons. Sequenced: PBMCs. These TCRs come from a woman under 30 in good health and CMV-seronegative. CDR3s include the opening cysteine and the closing phenylalanine or tryptophan. D genes are given only for firm matches. Size tells how often a clone was seen (once, few, many) or the class of an expanded clone, and some rows leave it out.

>TRBV15|TRBJ2-7|TRBD1|-
CATSRGRQGAHEQYF
TGTGCCACCAGCAGGGGTCGACAGGGGGCCCACGAGCAGTACTTC
>TRBV28|TRBJ1-4|-|-
CASSSGANEKLFF
TGTGCCAGCAGTTCCGGGGCTAATGAAAAACTGTTTTTT
>TRBV27|TRBJ1-2|TRBD1|-
CASRRQGAGGYTF
TGTGCCAGCAGGAGACAGGGGGCGGGTGGCTACACCTTC
>TRBV7-9|TRBJ2-3|-|-
CASTRDRDTQYF
TGTGCCAGCACCCGAGACAGAGATACGCAGTATTTT
>TRBV10-3|TRBJ1-2|TRBD1|-
CAISEQGEGGYTF
TGTGCCATCAGTGAACAGGGGGAGGGTGGCTACACCTTC
>TRBV6-5|TRBJ1-4|-|few
CASSWFENNEKLFF
TGTGCCAGCAGTTGGTTTGAGAATAATGAAAAACTGTTTTTT
>TRBV19|TRBJ1-1|-|-
CASRATDQNTEAFF
TGTGCCAGTAGGGCAACAGATCAGAACACTGAAGCTTTCTTT
>TRBV2|TRBJ2-2|-|-
CASRRFGGPGTGELFF
TGTGCCAGCAGGCGCTTCGGGGGGCCGGGCACCGGGGAGCTGTTTTTT
>TRBV19|TRBJ2-3|-|-
CATQGKGTDTQYF
TGTGCCACCCAGGGAAAGGGCACAGATACGCAGTATTTT
>TRBV7-9|TRBJ1-4|TRBD1|once
CASSFTGGPVEKLFF
TGTGCCAGCAGCTTCACAGGGGGCCCTGTTGAAAAACTGTTTTTT
>TRBV9|TRBJ1-1|-|-
CASSPPGVNTEAFF
TGTGCCAGCAGCCCACCCGGGGTGAACACTGAAGCTTTCTTT
>TRBV5-4|TRBJ2-5|TRBD1|-
CASSTTGGSSETQYF
TGTGCCAGCAGCACCACAGGGGGAAGTTCAGAGACCCAGTACTTC
>TRBV7-2|TRBJ2-7|TRBD2|few
CASSLGLAGAYEQYF
TGTGCCAGCAGCTTGGGACTAGCGGGGGCCTACGAGCAGTACTTC
>TRBV7-6|TRBJ2-3|TRBD1|-
CASSLARTGRTDTQYF
TGTGCCAGCAGCTTAGCACGGACAGGGCGGACAGATACGCAGTATTTT
>TRBV11-2|TRBJ1-3|TRBD1|few
CASSEPGQAVGTIYF
TGTGCCAGCAGCGAACCGGGACAGGCCGTGGGCACCATATATTTT
>TRBV19|TRBJ1-2|-|-
CASTPPGYGYTF
TGTGCCAGTACTCCCCCGGGCTATGGCTACACCTTC
>TRBV4-1|TRBJ2-7|TRBD1|-
CASSQPLTGPLGEQYF
TGCGCCAGCAGCCAACCTCTGACAGGGCCCCTAGGAGAGCAGTACTTC
>TRBV5-6|TRBJ2-5|TRBD2|-
CAWSSGVQETQYF
TGTGCCTGGTCTAGCGGGGTCCAAGAGACCCAGTACTTC
>TRBV6-6|TRBJ1-2|-|-
CASSPDRVGYTF
TGTGCCAGCAGCCCTGACAGAGTGGGGTACACCTTC
>TRBV28|TRBJ2-1|TRBD2|few
CASSLGTSWVNEQFF
TGTGCCAGCAGTTTAGGGACTAGCTGGGTCAATGAGCAGTTCTTC
>TRBV11-3|TRBJ1-1|-|-
CASSFAGQNTEAFF
TGTGCCAGCAGCTTCGCTGGACAGAACACTGAAGCTTTCTTT
>TRBV10-3|TRBJ2-5|-|-
CAISEVPQGAGETQYF
TGTGCCATCAGTGAGGTCCCTCAAGGGGCTGGGGAGACCCAGTACTTC
>TRBV13|TRBJ1-2|-|-
CASSYQANYGYTF
TGTGCCAGCAGCTACCAGGCTAACTATGGCTACACCTTC
>TRBV7-9|TRBJ1-1|-|-
CASSLIGHPESFF
TGTGCCAGCAGCTTAATTGGACACCCTGAATCTTTCTTT
>TRBV4-1|TRBJ1-3|TRBD1|once
CASSLQGERPGNTIYF
TGCGCCAGCAGCCTCCAGGGGGAAAGGCCTGGAAACACCATATATTTT
>TRBV9|TRBJ2-5|-|-
CASSVGGGQETQYF
TGTGCCAGCAGCGTAGGCGGTGGACAAGAGACCCAGTACTTC
>TRBV21-1|TRBJ2-1|-|-
CASSKKGGTGWHEQFF
TGTGCCAGCAGCAAAAAAGGGGGGACAGGGTGGCATGAGCAGTTCTTC
>TRBV6-6|TRBJ2-5|TRBD2|-
CASASGGASGWETQYF
TGTGCCAGCGCTAGCGGGGGCGCCTCGGGCTGGGAGACCCAGTACTTC
>TRBV2|TRBJ2-3|-|-
CASSYTFDTQYF
TGTGCCAGCAGTTACACCTTTGATACGCAGTATTTT
>TRBV19|TRBJ1-2|TRBD1|-
CASSRGILGQGADYGYTF
TGTGCCAGTAGCCGGGGTATCTTGGGACAGGGGGCGGACTATGGCTACACCTTC
>TRBV6-1|TRBJ2-7|TRBD1|-
CASSDRGYEQYF
TGTGCCAGCAGCGACAGGGGCTACGAGCAGTACTTC
>TRBV6-1|TRBJ2-3|-|-
CASSDGYGASTDTQYF
TGTGCCAGCAGTGATGGGTATGGGGCCAGCACAGATACGCAGTATTTT
>TRBV4-2|TRBJ2-3|TRBD2|-
CASSQEFVAGSTDTQYF
TGTGCCAGCAGCCAAGAATTCGTAGCGGGGAGCACAGATACGCAGTATTTT
>TRBV18|TRBJ1-2|TRBD1|-
CASSHGTADGYTF
TGTGCCAGCTCTCACGGGACAGCCGATGGCTACACCTTC
>TRBV9|TRBJ2-7|-|-
CASSVTADIYEQYF
TGTGCCAGCAGCGTAACGGCGGACATCTACGAGCAGTACTTC
>TRBV11-2|TRBJ2-7|TRBD1|-
CASSSDRGYEQYF
TGTGCCAGCAGTTCGGACAGGGGCTACGAGCAGTACTTC
>TRBV29-1|TRBJ2-7|TRBD1|few
CSVGTGTYEQYF
TGCAGCGTCGGGACAGGTACCTACGAGCAGTACTTC
>TRBV2|TRBJ2-7|-|-
CASSYYPPEQYF
TGTGCCAGCAGTTACTATCCTCCCGAGCAGTACTTC
>TRBV7-3|TRBJ1-2|-|-
CASSLSGASSYGYTF
TGTGCCAGCAGCTTAAGTGGGGCCTCCTCCTATGGCTACACCTTC
>TRBV5-1|TRBJ1-6|-|-
CASTHGWGDNSPLHF
TGCGCCAGCACCCACGGATGGGGGGATAATTCACCCCTCCACTTT
>TRBV2|TRBJ1-2|TRBD1|-
CASSVEGAYGYTF
TGTGCCAGCAGTGTGGAGGGGGCGTATGGCTACACCTTC
>TRBV5-1|TRBJ1-5|-|-
CASSLAGTQPQHF
TGCGCCAGCAGCTTGGCTGGCACTCAGCCCCAGCATTTT
>TRBV7-9|TRBJ1-1|TRBD1|-
CSSSDRDRLWNTEAFF
TGTTCCAGCAGCGACCGGGACAGGCTCTGGAACACTGAAGCTTTCTTT
>TRBV6-1|TRBJ1-1|-|-
CASSEWGGAGTEAFF
TGTGCCAGCAGTGAATGGGGGGGGGCGGGCACTGAAGCTTTCTTT
>TRBV9|TRBJ1-1|-|-
CASSGGGYTEAFF
TGTGCCAGCAGCGGCGGAGGGTACACTGAAGCTTTCTTT
>TRBV6-1|TRBJ2-7|-|-
CASSERLGGYEQYF
TGTGCCAGCAGTGAGCGGCTAGGGGGCTACGAGCAGTACTTC
>TRBV27|TRBJ1-4|-|-
CASRLGHGGEKLFF
TGTGCCAGCAGGCTAGGACATGGCGGTGAAAAACTGTTTTTT
>TRBV6-5|TRBJ1-1|-|-
CASSSWGGVMNTEAFF
TGTGCCAGCAGTTCTTGGGGGGGGGTGATGAACACTGAAGCTTTCTTT
>TRBV2|TRBJ1-4|-|-
CASSASDWSEKLFF
TGTGCCAGCAGTGCCTCTGATTGGAGTGAAAAACTGTTTTTT
>TRBV5-1|TRBJ1-5|TRBD1|once
CASSPGQVSNQPQHF
TGCGCCAGCAGCCCGGGACAGGTGAGCAATCAGCCCCAGCATTTT
>TRBV7-2|TRBJ2-3|TRBD2|-
CASSHPSGAGSTDTQYF
TGTGCCAGCAGCCACCCTAGCGGGGCTGGGAGCACAGATACGCAGTATTTT
>TRBV2|TRBJ1-1|-|few
CASSEGWAGSEAFF
TGTGCCAGCAGTGAAGGGTGGGCGGGGTCTGAAGCTTTCTTT
>TRBV4-1|TRBJ2-7|TRBD1|few
CASSQRYRQGVVEQYF
TGCGCCAGCAGCCAAAGATATCGGCAGGGGGTGGTCGAGCAGTACTTC
>TRBV7-4|TRBJ2-1|TRBD1|once
CASSSGQGIPQSSYNEQFF
TGTGCCAGCAGCTCGGGACAGGGAATCCCCCAAAGCTCCTACAATGAGCAGTTCTTC